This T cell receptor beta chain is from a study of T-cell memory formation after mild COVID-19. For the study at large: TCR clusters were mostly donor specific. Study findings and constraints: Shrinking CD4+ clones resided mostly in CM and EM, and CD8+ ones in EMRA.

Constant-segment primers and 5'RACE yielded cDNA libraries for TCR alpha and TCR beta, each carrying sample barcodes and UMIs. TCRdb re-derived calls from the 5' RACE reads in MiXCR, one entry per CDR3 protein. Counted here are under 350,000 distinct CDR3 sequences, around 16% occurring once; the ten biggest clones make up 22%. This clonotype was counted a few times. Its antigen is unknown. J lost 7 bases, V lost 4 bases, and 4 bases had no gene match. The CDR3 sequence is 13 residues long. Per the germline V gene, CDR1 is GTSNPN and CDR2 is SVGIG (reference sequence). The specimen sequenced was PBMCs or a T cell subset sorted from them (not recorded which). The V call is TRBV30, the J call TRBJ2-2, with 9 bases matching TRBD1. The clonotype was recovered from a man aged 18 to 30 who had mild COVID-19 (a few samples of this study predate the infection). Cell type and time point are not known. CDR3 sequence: CAWNTGGSGELFF. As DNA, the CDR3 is TGTGCCTGGAATACAGGGGGCAGCGGGGAGCTGTTTTTT.